This T cell receptor (beta chain) was captured in a study of T cells after yellow fever vaccination. As for this clonotype: The target antigen is unknown.

The J segment lost 9 bases and the V segment lost 0 bases, leaving 8 bases of the junction unmatched. The CDR3 runs to 16 residues. In germline, CDR1 is MRHNA, CDR2 SNTAGT. Production of TCR cDNA was by 5'RACE template switching, which also added a universal primer site and UMIs. TCRdb ran MiXCR on the 5' RACE reads and lists one entry per CDR3 protein. The sample consists of about 350,000 distinct CDR3 sequences, 7% to 9% of them appearing once. Overall study findings and caveats: A large majority of primary-vaccination clones showed up again after the booster (approximately 95% CD4, about 87% CD8). When the response was secondary, it was weaker but reached its peak faster, day 5 versus 15.

The chain is built from TRBV6-4 and TRBJ1-6, with TRBD1 matching over 7 bases. This sequence was found in a man in his late teens or twenties who received the YFV17D yellow fever vaccine. The sequencing used PBMCs, collected about 49 days after the first yellow fever vaccination. The CDR3 here is CASSDSRQGGGSPLHF. In DNA, the CDR3 is TGTGCCAGCAGTGACTCACGACAGGGCGGTGGTTCACCCCTCCACTTT.